This T cell receptor (beta chain) was recorded in a study of patients and donors after allogeneic stem cell transplantation. The CDR3 contains 16 residues. Germline CDR1 is SEHNR and CDR2 is FQNEAQ (reference sequence). Between the trimmed V and J ends, which lost 5 bases and 2 bases, there was a span of 19 bases. This clonotype was seen a few times. TCRdb re-derived calls from the RT-PCR reads in MiXCR, one entry per CDR3 protein. The table has about 410,000 distinct CDR3 sequences, roughly 16% seen once; the top ten hold 7% to 7.5%. Sequencing input: blood, either unsorted or a sorted T cell fraction (not recorded which). The receptor comes from a human donor who was either an allogeneic HSCT recipient or a stem cell or donor lymphocyte infusion donor (not recorded which). It is not recorded whose cells these are; they may come from a transplant donor. The chain recombines TRBV7-9 with TRBJ2-7; possible D gene TRBD2, 6 bases. CDR3 nucleotide sequence: TGTGCCAGCAGCCCCCCCGCGCTAGCGAGTCCCTACGAGCAGTACTTC. This translates into CASSPPALASPYEQYF.